This T cell receptor beta chain comes out of a study of post-analysis software for immune sequencing data. Concerning this clonotype: Its antigen remains unidentified.

Trimming cost V 6 bases and J 0 bases, with 17 bases left between them. The CDR3 sequence is 16 residues long. Per the germline V gene, CDR1 is LGHNT and CDR2 is FRNRAP. Whole-study results and caveats: There were roughly five TRBV segments more frequent in patients than controls, and TRBV5-6, TRBV5-1 and TRBV20-1 were among them. Samples from one preparation batch, clustered by F measure, grouped strongly together.

Unique molecular identifiers were carried by the TCR beta cDNA libraries. Starting from around 0.96 to 9.9 million T cells, the study yielded about 540,000 cDNA molecules. TCRdb re-analysed the PCR reads in MiXCR, keeping a single row per CDR3 protein. The table shows about 540,000 distinct CDR3 sequences, with around a third occurring only once. This sequence joins TRBV12-5 and TRBJ1-1; possible D gene TRBD1, 6 bases. The clonotype was recovered from a girl aged 2-17 years with multiple sclerosis. Source material: blood. The CDR3 DNA is TGTGCTAGTGGCTTCCGGGACAATCGCCTGAACACTGAAGCTTTCTTT. Amino acid sequence: CASGFRDNRLNTEAFF.